This T cell receptor beta chain is drawn from a study of blood T cell repertoires in COVID-19 (dated by TCRdb to the early 2020s). For context, the study as a whole: Collaborator samples came from the United States, Italy and Spain and covered acute and convalescent phases of COVID-19. The material from the prospective study consisted of cDNA or gDNA derived from T cells, B-cell-depleted T cells, or PBMCs. Subjects who had been exposed to COVID-19, were actively infected with it, or had recovered from it provided the deeply sampled blood TCRbeta repertoires that made up the dataset. The repertoires were made available in a free public database intended to serve as a resource for research on the immune response to SARS-CoV-2. Samples came from the ongoing ImmuneRACE study (first 160 participants) plus 1,254 subjects from 6 global collaborators. A de-identified subject ID, COVID-19 status, age in years and sex were almost always included in the sample metadata. HLA class I and class II types, where available, came from metadata supplied by the sample provider rather than from assay-based typing.

Counted from cysteine to phenylalanine, this CDR3 has 15 amino acids. Left in the record is the CDR3 DNA by itself, 45 bases read in frame from the first base. Looking up the germline V gene (reference sequence) yields CDR1 SEHNR and CDR2 FQNEAQ. Trimming removed 5 bases from V and 3 bases from J; the gene matches leave 7 bases unexplained. This clone was observed a single time. No antigen is known for it. Base qualities are not provided; no much larger clone lies one nucleotide away. Here is what the overall study found, with its caveats: The amount of clinical and demographic metadata varied by source and participant and was provided uncurated.

TCRbeta CDR3 regions were amplified from genomic DNA using the immunoSEQ Assay, a bias-controlled multiplex PCR. In the source study's methods: The number of nucleated cells in each sample was estimated by amplification of reference gene primers within the assay. To quantify the absolute abundance of each unique TCRbeta CDR3 rearrangement, sequence reads were collapsed and filtered. Productive Simpson clonality was computed per sample as the square root of Simpson's diversity index over productive rearrangements. Sourced from immuneACCESS, this table was stored by TCRdb with only in-frame sequences that have V and J called. A share of the clones is absent; for the studies checked, an unresolved V gene accounts for under half, and the remainder has no known explanation. V and J calls and clone size are copied from that table; D and trimming were computed from the DNA. The sample has around 41,000 clones on record, approximately 81% of them singletons. Of the sample, roughly an eighth falls within the top ten clones.

Each collaborating institution followed its own protocols to collect whole blood in K2EDTA tubes. For TCRbeta analysis, collaborators shipped samples as frozen whole blood, isolated PBMCs, or DNA extracted from either of those sample types. The sequence joins TRBV7-9 to TRBJ2-7; 10 nucleotides in the junction match TRBD1. Input material: peripheral blood. The receptor was derived from a human donor in a cohort sampled during active COVID-19. Here is the DNA: TGTGCCAGCAGCGACAGGACAGGGGGTAGCTACGAGCAGTACTTC. Its protein reads: CASSDRTGGSYEQYF.